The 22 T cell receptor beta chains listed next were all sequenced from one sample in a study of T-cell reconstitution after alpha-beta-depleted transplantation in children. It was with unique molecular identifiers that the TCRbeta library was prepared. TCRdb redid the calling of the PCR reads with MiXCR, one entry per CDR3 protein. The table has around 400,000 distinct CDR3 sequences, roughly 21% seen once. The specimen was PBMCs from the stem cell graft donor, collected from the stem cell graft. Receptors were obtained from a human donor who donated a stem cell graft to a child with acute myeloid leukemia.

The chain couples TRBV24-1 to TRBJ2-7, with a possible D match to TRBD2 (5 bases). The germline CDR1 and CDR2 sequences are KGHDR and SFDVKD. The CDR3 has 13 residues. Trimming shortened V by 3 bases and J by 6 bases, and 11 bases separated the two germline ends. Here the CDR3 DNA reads TGTGCCACCAGTGATGAATTCGGAGGCGAGCAGTACTTC. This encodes CATSDEFGGEQYF.

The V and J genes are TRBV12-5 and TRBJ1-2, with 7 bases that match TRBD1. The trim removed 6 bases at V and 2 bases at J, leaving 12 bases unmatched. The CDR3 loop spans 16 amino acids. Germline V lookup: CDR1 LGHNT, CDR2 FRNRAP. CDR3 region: CASGLILGQDNYGYTF. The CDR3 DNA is TGTGCTAGTGGATTAATTCTAGGACAGGACAACTATGGCTACACCTTC.

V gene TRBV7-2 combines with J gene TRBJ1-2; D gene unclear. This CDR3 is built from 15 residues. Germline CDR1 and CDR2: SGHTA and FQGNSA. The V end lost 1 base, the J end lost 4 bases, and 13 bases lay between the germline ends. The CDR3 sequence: CASSLVKGLVYGYTF. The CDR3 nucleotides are TGTGCCAGCAGCTTAGTGAAAGGGTTGGTCTATGGCTACACCTTC.

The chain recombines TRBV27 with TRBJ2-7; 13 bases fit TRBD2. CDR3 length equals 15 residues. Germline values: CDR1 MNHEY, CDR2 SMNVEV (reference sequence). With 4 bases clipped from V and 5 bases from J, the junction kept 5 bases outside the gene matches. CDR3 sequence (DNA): TGTGCCAGCAGTTCCCCCGGACTAGCGGGAGACGAGCAGTACTTC. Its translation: CASSSPGLAGDEQYF.

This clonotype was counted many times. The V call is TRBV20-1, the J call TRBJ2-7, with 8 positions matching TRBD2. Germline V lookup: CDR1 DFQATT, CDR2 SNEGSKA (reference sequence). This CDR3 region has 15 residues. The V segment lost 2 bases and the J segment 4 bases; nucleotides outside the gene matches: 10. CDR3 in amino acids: CSARSTSGSGYEQYF. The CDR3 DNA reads TGCAGTGCTAGATCCACCAGCGGGAGTGGGTACGAGCAGTACTTC.

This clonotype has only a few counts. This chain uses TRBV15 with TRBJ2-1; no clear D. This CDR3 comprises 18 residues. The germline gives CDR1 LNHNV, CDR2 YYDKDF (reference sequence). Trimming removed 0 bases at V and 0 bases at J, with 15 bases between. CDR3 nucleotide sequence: TGTGCCACCAGCAGAGAATCATCACCCAGAATCTCCTACAATGAGCAGTTCTTC. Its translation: CATSRESSPRISYNEQFF.

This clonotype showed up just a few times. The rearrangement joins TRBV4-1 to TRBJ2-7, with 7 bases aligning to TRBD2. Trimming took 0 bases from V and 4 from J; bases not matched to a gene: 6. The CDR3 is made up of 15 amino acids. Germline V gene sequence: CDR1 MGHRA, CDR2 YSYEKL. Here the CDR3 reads CASSQDRASGYEQYF. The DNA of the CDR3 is TGCGCCAGCAGCCAAGATAGGGCTAGCGGATACGAGCAGTACTTC.

The CDR3 reads CSARDSAGGFYEQYF. The CDR3 bases are TGCAGTGCTAGAGATTCCGCGGGAGGATTCTACGAGCAGTACTTC. The V gene is TRBV20-1, the J gene TRBJ2-7, with 8 bases matching TRBD2. This CDR3 has 15 amino acids. The ends lost 0 bases at V and 3 bases at J; junction bases unmatched: 7. Germline values: CDR1 DFQATT, CDR2 SNEGSKA (reference sequence).

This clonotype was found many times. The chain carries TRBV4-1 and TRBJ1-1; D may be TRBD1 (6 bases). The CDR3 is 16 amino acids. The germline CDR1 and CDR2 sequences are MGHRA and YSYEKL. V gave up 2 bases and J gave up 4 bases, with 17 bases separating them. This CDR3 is CASSQLLQGRSTEAFF. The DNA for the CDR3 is TGCGCCAGCAGCCAACTCCTACAGGGAAGGAGCACTGAAGCTTTCTTT.

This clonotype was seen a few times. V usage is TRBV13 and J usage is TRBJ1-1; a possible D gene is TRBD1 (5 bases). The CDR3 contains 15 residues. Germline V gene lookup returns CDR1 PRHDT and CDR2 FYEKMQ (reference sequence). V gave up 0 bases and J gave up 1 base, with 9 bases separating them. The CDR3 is CASSLGSGGNTEAFF. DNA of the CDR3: TGTGCCAGCAGCTTAGGGAGTGGGGGGAACACTGAAGCTTTCTTT.

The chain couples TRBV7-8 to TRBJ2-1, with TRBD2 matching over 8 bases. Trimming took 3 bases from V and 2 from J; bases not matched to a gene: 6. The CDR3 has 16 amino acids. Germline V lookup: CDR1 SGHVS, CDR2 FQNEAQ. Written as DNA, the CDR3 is TGTGCCAGCAGCTTCCAAGCGGGAGCGACCTACAATGAGCAGTTCTTC. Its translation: CASSFQAGATYNEQFF.

This chain's CDR3 is CASSLGGTSGTNNEQFF. In nucleotides, the CDR3 is TGCGCCAGCAGCTTGGGAGGGACTAGCGGGACCAACAATGAGCAGTTCTTC. V gene TRBV5-1 combines with J gene TRBJ2-1, with 13 bases identical to TRBD2. With V trimmed by 0 bases and J by 5 bases, 5 bases remained unmatched. Germline V lookup: CDR1 SGHRS, CDR2 YFSETQ. The CDR3 is made up of 17 amino acids.

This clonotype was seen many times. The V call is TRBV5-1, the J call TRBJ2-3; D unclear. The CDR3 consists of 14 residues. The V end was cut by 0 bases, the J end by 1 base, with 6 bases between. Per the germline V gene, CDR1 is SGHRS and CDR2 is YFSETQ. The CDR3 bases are TGCGCCAGCAGCTTGGTAGGACGCACAGATACGCAGTATTTT. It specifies CASSLVGRTDTQYF.

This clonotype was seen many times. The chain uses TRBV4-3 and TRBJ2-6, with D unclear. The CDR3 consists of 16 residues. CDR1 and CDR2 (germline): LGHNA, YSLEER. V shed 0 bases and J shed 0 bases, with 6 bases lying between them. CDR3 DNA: TGCGCCAGCAGCCAAGATCACAGCTCTGGGGCCAACGTCCTGACTTTC. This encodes CASSQDHSSGANVLTF.

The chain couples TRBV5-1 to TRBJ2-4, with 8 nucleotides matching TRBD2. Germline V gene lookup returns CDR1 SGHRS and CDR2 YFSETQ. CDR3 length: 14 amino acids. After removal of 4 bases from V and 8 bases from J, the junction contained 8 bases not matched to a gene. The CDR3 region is CASSLGLALDIQYF. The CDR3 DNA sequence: TGCGCCAGCAGCCTAGGACTAGCTTTGGACATTCAGTACTTC.

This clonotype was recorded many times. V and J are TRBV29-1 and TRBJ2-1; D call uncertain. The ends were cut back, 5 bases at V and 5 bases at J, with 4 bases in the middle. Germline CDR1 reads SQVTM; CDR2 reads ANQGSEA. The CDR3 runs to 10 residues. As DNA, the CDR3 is TGCAGCGTTTTGGACAATGAGCAGTTCTTC. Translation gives CSVLDNEQFF.

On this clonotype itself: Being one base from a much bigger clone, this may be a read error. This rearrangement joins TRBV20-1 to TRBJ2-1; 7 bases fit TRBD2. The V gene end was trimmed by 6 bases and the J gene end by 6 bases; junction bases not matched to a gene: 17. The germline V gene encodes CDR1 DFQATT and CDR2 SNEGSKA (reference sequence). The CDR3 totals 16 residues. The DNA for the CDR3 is TGCAGTGCGTGGGACCCAGCGGCGGGAGTGGGCAATGAGCAGTTCTTC. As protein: CSAWDPAAGVGNEQFF.

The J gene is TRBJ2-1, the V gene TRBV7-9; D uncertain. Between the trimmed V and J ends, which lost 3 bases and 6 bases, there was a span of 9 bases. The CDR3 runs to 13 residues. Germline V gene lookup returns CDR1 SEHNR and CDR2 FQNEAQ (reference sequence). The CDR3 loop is CASSLRLPNEQFF. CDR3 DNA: TGTGCCAGCAGCTTGAGGCTCCCCAATGAGCAGTTCTTC.

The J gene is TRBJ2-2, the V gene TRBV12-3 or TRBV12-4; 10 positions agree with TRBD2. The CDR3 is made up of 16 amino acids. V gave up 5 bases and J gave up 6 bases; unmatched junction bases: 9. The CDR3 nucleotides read TGTGCCAGCAGTCCCCCCGCTAGCGGGAGCGCCGGGGAGCTGTTTTTT. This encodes CASSPPASGSAGELFF.

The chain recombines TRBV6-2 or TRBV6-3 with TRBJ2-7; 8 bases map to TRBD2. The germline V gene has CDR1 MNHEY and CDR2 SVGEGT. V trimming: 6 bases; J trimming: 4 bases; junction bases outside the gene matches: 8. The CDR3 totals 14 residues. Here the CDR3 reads CASRGLAPEYEQYF. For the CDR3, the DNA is TGTGCCAGCAGAGGACTAGCTCCAGAATACGAGCAGTACTTC.

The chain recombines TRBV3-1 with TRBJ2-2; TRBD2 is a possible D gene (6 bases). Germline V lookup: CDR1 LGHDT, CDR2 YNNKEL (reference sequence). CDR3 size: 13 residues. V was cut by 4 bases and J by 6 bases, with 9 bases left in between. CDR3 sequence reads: CASSPLASGELFF. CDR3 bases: TGTGCCAGCAGCCCACTAGCTTCCGGGGAGCTGTTTTTT.

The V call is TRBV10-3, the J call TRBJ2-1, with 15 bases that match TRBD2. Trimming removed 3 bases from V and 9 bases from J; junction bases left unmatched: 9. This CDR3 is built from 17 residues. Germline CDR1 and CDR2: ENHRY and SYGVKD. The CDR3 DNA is TGTGCCATCAGTGACTCGGGACTAGCGGGAGGCCGGGGTGAGCAGTTCTTC. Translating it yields CAISDSGLAGGRGEQFF.